This TCR beta chain stems from a study of T cell responses to AZD1222 COVID-19 vaccine (dated by TCRdb to about 2021). Study-wide context: AZD1222 recipients whose second dose came at about 4 weeks and those whose second dose came at about 12 weeks were combined into one group, since spike-specific TCR depth and breadth did not differ between the two schedules. Trial participants were enrolled into age subgroups of 18-55, 56-69 and 70-plus years, which contained about 160, 30 and 59 TCR-sequenced participants, respectively. A total of approximately 230 trial participants underwent TCR sequencing, of whom around 200 received two doses of AZD1222 and about 25 received two doses of the MenACWY control vaccine. General conclusions and limits of the study: The whole spike protein was spanned by vaccine-associated CD4 TCRs, and dominant responses were seen in regions 160-218 and 743-854. No day 14 peak-response samples were available, so repertoires were characterized only after the peak T cell response. Participants were mostly white British, with more females than males. The authors suggested clonal diversity may have been underestimated. Spike-specific TCR breadth and depth rose significantly after two AZD1222 doses compared with day 0 and with MenACWY recipients. The 56-69-year group was small, and its depth increase did not reach significance, likely because of low power. Nearly half of unique spike-specific TCRs reportedly recognized epitopes outside regions mutated in the B.1.351 and B.1.1.7 variants. Conclusions about previously exposed vaccinees are limited because only six or seven AZD1222 recipients were SARS-CoV-2 seropositive at baseline.

Comments on this clone: No antigen is known for it. No base quality values were provided; no much bigger clone lies one nucleotide off.

What the time point label conveys for this sample: baseline before first vaccination. Samples from vaccinated people were obtained from the UK trials COV001 and COV002, which included a single-blind randomized controlled phase 2/3 trial of AZD1222 (ChAdOx1 nCoV-19) in healthy adults. For TCRbeta chain sequencing, PBMC samples were collected from trial participants at day 0 and at day 28 after the second dose. From the germline V gene (reference sequence), CDR1 is MNHEY and CDR2 is SMNVEV. The CDR3, cysteine through phenylalanine, is 13 amino acids long. Only the CDR3 DNA is retained, 39 bases long and in frame from the first base. The germline ends are 9 bases apart after V is trimmed by 3 bases and J by 4 bases. The CDR3 regions of human TCRbeta chains were analyzed by immunosequencing. From the authors' description of their analysis: Repertoire TCRs were matched against a reference library of SARS-CoV-2-specific TCRs generated with the MIRA antigen-specificity platform. Breadth was defined as the fraction of unique TCRs that were SARS-CoV-2-associated. Depth was defined as the fraction of total T cells that were SARS-CoV-2-associated. Each spike-specific TCR was assigned to its reactive spike region and to a CD4 or CD8 class using the MIRA data. Log10-transformed breadth and depth values were compared by one-way ANOVA with Sidak's multiple comparisons tests. This immuneACCESS table, as held by TCRdb, lists in-frame sequences with V and J called but not all clones. Of the missing ones, under half trace to an unresolved V gene in checked studies; the others have no known cause. That table is the source of V, J and clone size, and D and trimming were worked out from the DNA. This sample holds some 120,000 clones; roughly 88% were observed only once. 7.6% of the sample lies in the top ten.

The rearranged segments are TRBV27 and TRBJ1-1; matching of 5 bases hints at TRBD1 as the D gene. The TCR was taken from an adult in good health. Specimen: peripheral blood, collected on day 0 of AZD1222 vaccination. In nucleotide form, the sequence is TGTGCCAGCAGTTTCCGGGGCCCCACTGAAGCTTTCTTT. It encodes CASSFRGPTEAFF.